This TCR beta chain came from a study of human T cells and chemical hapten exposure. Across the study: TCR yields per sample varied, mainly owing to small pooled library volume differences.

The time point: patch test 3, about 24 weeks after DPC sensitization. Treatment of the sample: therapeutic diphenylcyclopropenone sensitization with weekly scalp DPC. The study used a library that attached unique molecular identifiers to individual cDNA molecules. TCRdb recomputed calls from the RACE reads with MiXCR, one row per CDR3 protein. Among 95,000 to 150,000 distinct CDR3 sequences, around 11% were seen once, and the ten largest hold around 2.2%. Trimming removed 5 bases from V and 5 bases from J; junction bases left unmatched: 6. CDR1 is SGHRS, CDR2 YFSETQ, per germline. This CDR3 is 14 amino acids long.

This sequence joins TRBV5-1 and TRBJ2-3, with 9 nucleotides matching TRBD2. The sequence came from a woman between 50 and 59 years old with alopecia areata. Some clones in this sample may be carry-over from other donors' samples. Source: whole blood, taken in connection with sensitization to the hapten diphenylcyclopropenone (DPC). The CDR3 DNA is TGCGCCAGCAGAGGCGGGAGGGACGGAGATACGCAGTATTTT. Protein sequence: CASRGGRDGDTQYF.